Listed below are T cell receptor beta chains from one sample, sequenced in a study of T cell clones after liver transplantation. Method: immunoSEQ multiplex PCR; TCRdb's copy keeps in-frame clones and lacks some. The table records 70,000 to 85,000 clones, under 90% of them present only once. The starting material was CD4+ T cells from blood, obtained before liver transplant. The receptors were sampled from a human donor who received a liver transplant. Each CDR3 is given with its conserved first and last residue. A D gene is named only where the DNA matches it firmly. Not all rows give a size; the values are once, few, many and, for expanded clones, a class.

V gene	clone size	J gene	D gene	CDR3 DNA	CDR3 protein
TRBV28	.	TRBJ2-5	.	TGTGCCAGCAGTTTCAGACAGCCGGGAAAAGAGACCCAGTACTTC	CASSFRQPGKETQYF
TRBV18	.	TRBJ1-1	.	TGTGCCAGCTCACCTTCAATAAGGCGTAAGGGCACTGAAGCTTTCTTT	CASSPSIRRKGTEAFF
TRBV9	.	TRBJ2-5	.	TGTGCCAGCAGCGCTAGACAGGTGGGAGAGACCCAGTACTTC	CASSARQVGETQYF
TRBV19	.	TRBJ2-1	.	TGTGCCAGTAGTATAGCAGCGGGTAGTGAGCAGTTCTTC	CASSIAAGSEQFF
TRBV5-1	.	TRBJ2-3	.	TGCGCCAGCAGCTTCGTCCCCCTAATGTCCAGGGAGGATACGCAGTATTTT	CASSFVPLMSREDTQYF
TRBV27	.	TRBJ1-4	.	TGTGCCAGCAGTTCAAACAGGGTAGCTAATGAAAAACTGTTTTTT	CASSSNRVANEKLFF
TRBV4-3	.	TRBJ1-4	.	TGCGCCAGCAGCCGCAGGGGCTCGCATCCATCGGCGGAAAAACTGTTTTTT	CASSRRGSHPSAEKLFF
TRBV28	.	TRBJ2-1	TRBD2	TGTGCCAGCAGCTTGGGACTAGCGGGAGGAAATGAGCAGTTCTTC	CASSLGLAGGNEQFF
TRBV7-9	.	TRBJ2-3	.	TGTGCCAGCAGCTTAATGGCGTCTAGCACAGATACGCAGTATTTT	CASSLMASSTDTQYF
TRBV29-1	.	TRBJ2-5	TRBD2	TGCAGCGTTGAAGAAAGCTGGGAGACTAGCGGGAGAATAGGGGGAGAGACCCAGTACTTC	CSVEESWETSGRIGGETQYF
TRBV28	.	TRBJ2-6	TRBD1	TGTGCCACCAAACCTTATCAGGGGGAAGGGGCCAACGTCCTGACTTTC	CATKPYQGEGANVLTF
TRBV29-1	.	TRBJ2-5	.	TGCAGCGTTCGGGGGGACATCTTAGGGGAGACCCAGTACTTC	CSVRGDILGETQYF
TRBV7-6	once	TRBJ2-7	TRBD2	TGTGCCAGCAGCTTAAGAGACGGTAGCGGGAGCTACGAGCAGTACTTC	CASSLRDGSGSYEQYF
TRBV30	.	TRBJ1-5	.	TGTGCCTGGAGTGTACGGGGGAGGGGGATCCAGCCCCAGCATTTT	CAWSVRGRGIQPQHF
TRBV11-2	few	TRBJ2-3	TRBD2	TGTGCCAGCAGCTTCCGGGAGGATTCGGATACGCAGTATTTT	CASSFREDSDTQYF
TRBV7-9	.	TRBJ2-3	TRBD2	TGTGCCAGCAGCTCCCCCTGGGTAGCGGGAGATAGTGATACGCAGTATTTT	CASSSPWVAGDSDTQYF
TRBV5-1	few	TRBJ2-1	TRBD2	TGCGCCAGCAGCCCCACTAGCGGGATAACCTCCTACAATGAGCAGTTCTTC	CASSPTSGITSYNEQFF
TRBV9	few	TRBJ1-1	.	TGTGCCAGCAGCAAAAGGGGGGACACTGAAGCTTTCTTT	CASSKRGDTEAFF
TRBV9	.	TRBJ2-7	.	TGTGCCAGCAGCGCCGCCCCGGGAGAAACCTACGAGCAGTACTTC	CASSAAPGETYEQYF
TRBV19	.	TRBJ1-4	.	TGTGCCAGTAGCCCCCGCCGGGCCGCTAATGAAAAACTGTTTTTT	CASSPRRAANEKLFF
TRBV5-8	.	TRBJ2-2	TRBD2	TGTGCCAGCAGCCAGGGACTAGCGGGAGGGCTGACTACCGGGGAGCTGTTTTTT	CASSQGLAGGLTTGELFF
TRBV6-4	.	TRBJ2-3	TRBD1	TGTGCCAGCACGCGGACAGGAAACACAGATACGCAGTATTTT	CASTRTGNTDTQYF
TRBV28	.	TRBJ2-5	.	TGTGCCAGCAGTTTATATCGCAGGCAGGGTACGGAGACCCAGTACTTC	CASSLYRRQGTETQYF
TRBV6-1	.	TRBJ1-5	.	TGTGCCAGCAGTGAGCACGGGCGTCAGCCCCAGCATTTT	CASSEHGRQPQHF
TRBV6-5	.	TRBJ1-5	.	TGTGCCAGCAGTTACTCGGGGCAGGGTCAGCCCCAGCATTTT	CASSYSGQGQPQHF
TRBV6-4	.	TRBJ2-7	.	TGTGCCAGCAGGCAGGGTAACCCCTACGAGCAGTACTTC	CASRQGNPYEQYF
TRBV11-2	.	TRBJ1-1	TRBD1	TGTGCCAGCAGCTTCCTCCGGGACAGGATTGTTGCTTTCTTT	CASSFLRDRIVAFF
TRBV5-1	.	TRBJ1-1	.	TGCGCCAGCAGCTATGACACCCATGGCACTGAAGCTTTCTTT	CASSYDTHGTEAFF
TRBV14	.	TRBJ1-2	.	TGTGCCAGCAGCCGGGTTTCCTATGGCTACACCTTC	CASSRVSYGYTF
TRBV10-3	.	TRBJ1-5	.	TGTGCCATCAGTGAACGGGGGGGCAATCAGCCCCAGCATTTT	CAISERGGNQPQHF
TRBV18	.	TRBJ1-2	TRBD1	TGTGCCAGCTCACCCTTCGGGACAGGGGATGGCTACACCTTC	CASSPFGTGDGYTF
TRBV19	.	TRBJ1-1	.	TGTGCCAGTAGTGGATCAGGGCGAAGAGGGGCTTTCTTT	CASSGSGRRGAFF
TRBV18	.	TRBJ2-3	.	TGTGCCAGCTCACCACAGGGGGTGAACACAGATACGCAGTATTTT	CASSPQGVNTDTQYF
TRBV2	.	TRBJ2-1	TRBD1	TGTGCCAGCCAAACAGGGGTGGCGTACAATGAGCAGTTCTTC	CASQTGVAYNEQFF
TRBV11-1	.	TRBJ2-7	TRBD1	TGTGCCAGCAGCCGGGACAGGGGGATTTACGAGCAGTACTTC	CASSRDRGIYEQYF
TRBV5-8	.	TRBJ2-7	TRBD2	TGTGCCAGCAGCTCCCGCGGGACTAGCGGCACCTACGAGCAGTACTTC	CASSSRGTSGTYEQYF
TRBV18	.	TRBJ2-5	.	TGTGCCAGCTCACTTGACAGGGAGACCCAGTACTTC	CASSLDRETQYF
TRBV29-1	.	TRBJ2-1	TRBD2	TGCAGCGTACTACTAGCGGGAGGGAGGGATGAGCAGTTCTTC	CSVLLAGGRDEQFF
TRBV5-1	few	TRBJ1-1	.	TGCGCCAGCAGCTCTATATTGAACACTGAAGCTTTCTTT	CASSSILNTEAFF
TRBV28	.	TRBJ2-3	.	TGTGCCAGTTATATGCAGAACACAGATACGCAGTATTTT	CASYMQNTDTQYF
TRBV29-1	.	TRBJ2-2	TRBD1	TGCAGCGTGACCAGGACAGGGGACACCGGGGAGCTGTTTTTT	CSVTRTGDTGELFF